These 6 T cell receptor beta chains share one sample of origin, sequenced in a study of glioma-infiltrating T cells listed by TCRdb under 2016. The data were produced on an Illumina MiSeq. TCR alpha and beta CDR3 regions were amplified with the iRepertoire nested amplicon-rescue multiplex PCR (arm-PCR) platform from RNA. TCRdb ran its own pipeline on the public reads, namely fastp trimming at Q25 and MiXCR clone calling, and kept in-frame beta chains. Each record represents a unique CDR3 protein, reported with the most common genes and DNA among its rows. This sample gives roughly 190,000 distinct CDR3 sequences in total; about 31% of them show up just once. The ten largest make up around 21% of the sample. Input material: glioma tissue, nonneoplastic brain tissue, or PBMCs (not recorded which). These receptors all come from a human donor with low-grade glioma or glioblastoma, undergoing nonglioma brain surgery, or in good health (not recorded which).

The rearrangement uses TRBV7-2 and TRBJ2-1, with TRBD1 matching 10 bases. The CDR3 length is 19 residues. The germline CDR1 and CDR2 sequences are SGHTA and FQGNSA. J gave up 6 bases and V 0 bases, and 14 bases lay outside the gene matches. The CDR3 loop is CASSLAFGTGALFCNEQFF. DNA of the CDR3: TGTGCCAGCAGCTTAGCGTTTGGGACAGGGGCCCTCTTCTGCAATGAGCAGTTCTTC.

In its sample, this clonotype was seen many times. This chain connects TRBV28 to TRBJ1-2; D remains ambiguous. V lost 2 bases, J lost 4 bases, and 5 bases lay in between. The CDR3 extends over 12 amino acids. The V gene's germline CDR1 is MDHEN and CDR2 SYDVKM. CDR3 in DNA: TGTGCCAGCAGTTTAACCGGCTATGGCTACACCTTC. This encodes CASSLTGYGYTF.

At least ten counts were recorded for this clonotype. The chain carries TRBV29-1 and TRBJ1-5, with TRBD1 matching over 7 bases. Germline CDR1 SQVTM, CDR2 ANQGSEA. J gave up 4 bases and V 4 bases, and 7 bases lay outside the gene matches. This CDR3 contains 14 residues. The CDR3 nucleotides read TGCAGCGTTGGAGGTGGACAGGCTAATCAGCCCCAGCATTTT. Its translation: CSVGGGQANQPQHF. Filled out from reference TRBV29-1 and TRBJ1-5, the complete variable domain reads SAVISQKPSRDICQRGTSLTIQCQVDSQVTMMFWYRQQPGQSLTLIATANQGSEATYESGFVIDKFPISRPNLTFSTLTVSNMSPEDSSIYLCSVGGGQANQPQHFGDGTRLSIL.

This clonotype was found many times. This rearrangement joins TRBV14 to TRBJ2-7; 9 bases are shared with TRBD2. Per the germline V gene, CDR1 is SGHDN and CDR2 is FVKESK. The CDR3 contains 14 residues. J lost 1 base, V lost 7 bases, and 5 bases had no gene match. The CDR3 DNA sequence: TGTGCCAGCAAGGCGACTAGCGGATCCTACGAGCAGTACTTC. This gives the protein CASKATSGSYEQYF.

This clonotype was seen at least ten times. The rearrangement links TRBV7-6 to TRBJ2-4; D may match TRBD1 or TRBD2 (5 bases each). The germline gives CDR1 SGHVS, CDR2 FNYEAQ. The length of the CDR3 is 18 residues. Trimming shortened V by 1 base and J by 7 bases, and 23 bases separated the two germline ends. CDR3 coding DNA: TGTGCCAGCAGCTTAGTAGGTTTCGGTTCAGGGACGGTGAACATTCAGTACTTC. This codes for CASSLVGFGSGTVNIQYF.

Comments on this clonotype: This sequence may be a read error, since a much larger clone differs from it by one base. The DNA for the CDR3 is TGCGCCAGCAGCCAAACAAGGGTGGCGAACACTGAAGCTTTCTTT. It is translated as CASSQTRVANTEAFF. The rearrangement uses TRBV4-1 and TRBJ1-1; D unclear. This CDR3 is built from 15 residues. The germline V gene has CDR1 MGHRA and CDR2 YSYEKL. V shed 2 bases and J shed 1 base, with 11 bases lying between them.